The clone carrying this T cell receptor (beta chain) qualifies as medium-sized. The data stem from a study of CD4 and CD8 cells across lung adenocarcinoma regions. CDR1 MNHNS and CDR2 SASEGT come from the germline V gene. V lost 4 bases to trimming and J lost 6 bases; unmatched junction nucleotides: 4. This CDR3 is built from 15 residues. Localized lung adenocarcinoma, a non-small cell lung cancer, affected the donors. Each CDR3 protein is one row after TCRdb ran MiXCR on the PCR reads. Of fewer than 25,000 distinct CDR3 sequences in the sample, over 50% were seen once. The source of this sequence is a female donor with lung adenocarcinoma. The CD4 and CD8 labels of this study may be unreliable. The sequenced sample consisted of CD8+ T cells from the center of a lung tumor. The rearrangement links TRBV6-1 to TRBJ2-2; 11 bases fit TRBD2. The CDR3 region is CASSVAGGAPGELFF. The DNA of the CDR3 is TGTGCCAGCAGTGTAGCGGGGGGGGCCCCCGGGGAGCTGTTTTTT.